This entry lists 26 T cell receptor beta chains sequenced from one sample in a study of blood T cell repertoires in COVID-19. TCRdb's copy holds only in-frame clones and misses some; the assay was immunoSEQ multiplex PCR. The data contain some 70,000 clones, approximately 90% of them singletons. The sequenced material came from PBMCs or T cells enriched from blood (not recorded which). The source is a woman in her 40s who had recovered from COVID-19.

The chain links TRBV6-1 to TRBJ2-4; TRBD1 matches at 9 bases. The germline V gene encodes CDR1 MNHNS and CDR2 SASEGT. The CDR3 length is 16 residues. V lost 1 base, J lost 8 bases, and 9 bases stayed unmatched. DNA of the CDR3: TGTGCCAGCAGTGAAGAGGGACAGGGTGAAGTAGACATTCAGTACTTC. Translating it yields CASSEEGQGEVDIQYF.

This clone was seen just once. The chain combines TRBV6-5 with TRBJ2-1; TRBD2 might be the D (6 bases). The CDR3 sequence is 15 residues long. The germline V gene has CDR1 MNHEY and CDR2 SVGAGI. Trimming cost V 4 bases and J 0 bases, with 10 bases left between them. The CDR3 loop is CASSSDGSSYNEQFF. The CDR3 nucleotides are TGTGCCAGCAGTTCGGACGGGAGCTCCTACAATGAGCAGTTCTTC.

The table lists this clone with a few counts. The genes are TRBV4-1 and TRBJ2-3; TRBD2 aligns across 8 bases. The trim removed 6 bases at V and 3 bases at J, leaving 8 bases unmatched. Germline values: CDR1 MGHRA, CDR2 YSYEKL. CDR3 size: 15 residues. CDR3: CASSREGLGTDTQYF. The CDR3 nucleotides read TGCGCCAGCAGTCGGGAGGGGCTGGGGACAGATACGCAGTATTTT.

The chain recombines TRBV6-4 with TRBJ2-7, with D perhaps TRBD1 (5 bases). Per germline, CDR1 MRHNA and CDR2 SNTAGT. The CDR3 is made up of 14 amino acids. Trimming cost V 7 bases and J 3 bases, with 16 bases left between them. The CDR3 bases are TGTGCCAGCACCCAGGGCCGAGGCGACTACGAGCAGTACTTC. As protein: CASTQGRGDYEQYF.

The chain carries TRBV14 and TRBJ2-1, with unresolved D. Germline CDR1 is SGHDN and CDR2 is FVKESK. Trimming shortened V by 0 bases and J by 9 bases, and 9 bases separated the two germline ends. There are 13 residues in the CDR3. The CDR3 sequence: CASSQDSLGEQFF. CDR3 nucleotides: TGTGCCAGCAGCCAAGATTCCCTAGGTGAGCAGTTCTTC. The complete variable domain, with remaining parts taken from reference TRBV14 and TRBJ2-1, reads EAGVTQFPSHSVIEKGQTVTLRCDPISGHDNLYWYRRVMGKEIKFLLHFVKESKQDESGMPNNRFLAERTGGTYSTLKVQPAELEDSGVYFCASSQDSLGEQFFGPGTRLTVL.

The CDR3 reads CASSPGRGDYGYTF. The CDR3 nucleotides read TGTGCCAGCTCACCCGGGAGGGGCGACTATGGCTACACCTTC. V and J are TRBV18 and TRBJ1-2, with a tentative D call TRBD1 (5 bases). Trimming stripped 3 bases from V and 3 bases from J, with 11 bases between. Germline CDR1 KGHSH, CDR2 LQKENI. The CDR3 has 14 residues.

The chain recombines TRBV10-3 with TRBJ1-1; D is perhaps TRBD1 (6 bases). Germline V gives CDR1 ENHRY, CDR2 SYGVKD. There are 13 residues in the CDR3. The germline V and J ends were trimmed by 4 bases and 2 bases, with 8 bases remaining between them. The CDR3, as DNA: TGTGCCATCAGTGGGGACATCAACACTGAAGCTTTCTTT. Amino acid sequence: CAISGDINTEAFF.

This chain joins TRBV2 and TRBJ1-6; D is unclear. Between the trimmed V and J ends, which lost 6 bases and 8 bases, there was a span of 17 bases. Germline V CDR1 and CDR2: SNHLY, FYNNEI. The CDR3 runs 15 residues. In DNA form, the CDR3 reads TGTGCCAGCAGGAATTCCCAACTTACTTATTCACCCCTCCACTTT. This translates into CASRNSQLTYSPLHF. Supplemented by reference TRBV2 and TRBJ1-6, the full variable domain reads EPEVTQTPSHQVTQMGQEVILRCVPISNHLYFYWYRQILGQKVEFLVSFYNNEISEKSEIFDDQFSVERPDGSNFTLKIRSTKLEDSAMYFCASRNSQLTYSPLHFGNGTRLTVT.

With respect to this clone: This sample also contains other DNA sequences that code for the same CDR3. CDR3 amino acids: CASSYSGGETQYF. DNA for the CDR3: TGTGCCAGCAGTTACTCGGGGGGGGAGACCCAGTACTTC. The chain links TRBV6-5 to TRBJ2-5; 7 positions match TRBD2. With V trimmed by 0 bases and J by 5 bases, 0 bases remained unmatched. CDR3 length equals 13 residues. Looked up from germline, CDR1 is MNHEY and CDR2 is SVGAGI.

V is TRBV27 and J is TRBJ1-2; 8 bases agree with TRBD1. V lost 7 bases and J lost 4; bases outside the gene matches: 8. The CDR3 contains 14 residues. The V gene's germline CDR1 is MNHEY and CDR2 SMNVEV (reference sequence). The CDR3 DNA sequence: TGTGCCAGCACCCCGCAGGGGGCAGGCTATGGCTACACCTTC. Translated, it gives CASTPQGAGYGYTF.

The CDR3 spells CASSPQGAGLAKNIQYF. As DNA, the CDR3 is TGTGCCAGCTCACCTCAAGGGGCGGGGCTAGCCAAAAACATTCAGTACTTC. This chain joins TRBV18 and TRBJ2-4; a weak D match, TRBD2 (6 bases). Trimming stripped 3 bases from V and 0 bases from J, with 15 bases between. This CDR3 spans 17 amino acids. CDR1 and CDR2 (germline): KGHSH, LQKENI. Filled out from reference TRBV18 and TRBJ2-4, the complete variable domain reads NAGVMQNPRHLVRRRGQEARLRCSPMKGHSHVYWYRQLPEEGLKFMVYLQKENIIDESGMPKERFSAEFPKEGPSILRIQQVVRGDSAAYFCASSPQGAGLAKNIQYFGAGTRLSVL.

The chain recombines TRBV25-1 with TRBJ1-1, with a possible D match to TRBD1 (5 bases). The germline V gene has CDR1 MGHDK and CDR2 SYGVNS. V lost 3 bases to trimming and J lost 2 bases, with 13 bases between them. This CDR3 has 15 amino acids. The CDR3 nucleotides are TGTGCCAGCAGTGACCAGGGATTGGAAAACACTGAAGCTTTCTTT. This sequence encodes CASSDQGLENTEAFF.

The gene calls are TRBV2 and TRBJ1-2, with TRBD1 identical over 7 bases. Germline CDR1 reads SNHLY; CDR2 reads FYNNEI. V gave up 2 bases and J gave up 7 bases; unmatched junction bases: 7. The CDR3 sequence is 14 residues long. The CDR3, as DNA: TGTGCCAGCAGTGAATATAGGGGGCCGCTTGGCTACACCTTC. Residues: CASSEYRGPLGYTF.

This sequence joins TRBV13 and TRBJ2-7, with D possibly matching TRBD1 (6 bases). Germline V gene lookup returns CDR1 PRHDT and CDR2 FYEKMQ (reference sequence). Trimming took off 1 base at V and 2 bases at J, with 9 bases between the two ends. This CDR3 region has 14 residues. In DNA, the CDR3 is TGTGCCAGCAGCTTAGAGGCAGGGGCCTACGAGCAGTACTTC. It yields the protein CASSLEAGAYEQYF.

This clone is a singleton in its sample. The CDR3 is CAIRTSGSADTQYF. The CDR3 DNA follows: TGTGCCATCCGAACTAGCGGGAGCGCAGATACGCAGTATTTT. This sequence joins TRBV27 and TRBJ2-3, with 11 bases aligning to TRBD2. Germline assignment: CDR1 MNHEY and CDR2 SMNVEV (reference sequence). V shed 10 bases and J 4 bases; nucleotides not matched to a gene: 7. The CDR3 has 14 amino acids.

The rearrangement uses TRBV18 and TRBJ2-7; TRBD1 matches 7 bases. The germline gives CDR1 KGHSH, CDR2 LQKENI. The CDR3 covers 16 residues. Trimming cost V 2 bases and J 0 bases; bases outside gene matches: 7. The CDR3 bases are TGTGCCAGCTCACCAGACGGTTGGGACAGCTCCTACGAGCAGTACTTC. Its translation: CASSPDGWDSSYEQYF.

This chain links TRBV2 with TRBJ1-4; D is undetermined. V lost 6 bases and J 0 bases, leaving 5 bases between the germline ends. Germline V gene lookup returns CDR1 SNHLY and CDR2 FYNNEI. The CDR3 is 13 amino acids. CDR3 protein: CASRRATNEKLFF. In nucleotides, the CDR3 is TGTGCCAGCAGACGGGCAACTAATGAAAAACTGTTTTTT. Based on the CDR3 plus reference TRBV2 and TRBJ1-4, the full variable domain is EPEVTQTPSHQVTQMGQEVILRCVPISNHLYFYWYRQILGQKVEFLVSFYNNEISEKSEIFDDQFSVERPDGSNFTLKIRSTKLEDSAMYFCASRRATNEKLFFGSGTQLSVL.

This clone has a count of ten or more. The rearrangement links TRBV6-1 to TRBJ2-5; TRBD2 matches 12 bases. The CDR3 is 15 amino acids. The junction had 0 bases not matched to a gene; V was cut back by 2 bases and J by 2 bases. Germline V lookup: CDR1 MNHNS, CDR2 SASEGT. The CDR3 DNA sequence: TGTGCCAGCAGTGAACTAGCGGGGGGGCAAGAGACCCAGTACTTC. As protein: CASSELAGGQETQYF.

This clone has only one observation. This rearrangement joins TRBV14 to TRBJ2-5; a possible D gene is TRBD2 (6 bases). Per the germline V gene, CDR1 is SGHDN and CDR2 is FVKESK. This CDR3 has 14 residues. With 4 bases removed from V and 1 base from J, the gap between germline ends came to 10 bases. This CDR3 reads CASSPRDFQETQYF. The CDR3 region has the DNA TGTGCCAGCAGCCCCCGGGACTTCCAAGAGACCCAGTACTTC.

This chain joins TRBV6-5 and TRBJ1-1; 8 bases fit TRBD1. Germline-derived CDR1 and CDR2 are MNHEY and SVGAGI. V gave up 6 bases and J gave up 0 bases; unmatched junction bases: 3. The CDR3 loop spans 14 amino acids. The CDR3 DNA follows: TGTGCCAGCAGAGACAGGGGAATGAACACTGAAGCTTTCTTT. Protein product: CASRDRGMNTEAFF.

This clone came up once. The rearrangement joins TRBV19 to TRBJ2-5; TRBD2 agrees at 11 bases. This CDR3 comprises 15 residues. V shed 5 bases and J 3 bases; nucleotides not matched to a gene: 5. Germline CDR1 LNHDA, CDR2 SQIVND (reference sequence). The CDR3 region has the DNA TGTGCCAGTAGTTCCCCGGGACTAGCGGAAGAGACCCAGTACTTC. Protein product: CASSSPGLAEETQYF.

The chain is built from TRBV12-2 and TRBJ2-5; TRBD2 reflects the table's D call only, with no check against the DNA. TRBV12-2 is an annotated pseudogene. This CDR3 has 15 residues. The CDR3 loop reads CASRSPRGTQETQYF. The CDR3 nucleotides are TGTGCAAGTCGCTCCCCCCGGGGGACTCAAGAGACCCAGTACTTC.

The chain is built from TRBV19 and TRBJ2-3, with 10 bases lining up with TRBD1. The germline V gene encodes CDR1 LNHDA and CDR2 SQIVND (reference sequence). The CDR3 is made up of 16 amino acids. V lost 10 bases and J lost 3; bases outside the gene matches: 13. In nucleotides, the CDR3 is TGTGCCACCGACAAAGGACCGGGACAGGGGACAGATACGCAGTATTTT. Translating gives CATDKGPGQGTDTQYF.

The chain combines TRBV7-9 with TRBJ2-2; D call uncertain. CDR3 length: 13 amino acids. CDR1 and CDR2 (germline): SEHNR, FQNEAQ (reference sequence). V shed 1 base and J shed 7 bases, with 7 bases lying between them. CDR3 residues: CASSLVLSGELFF. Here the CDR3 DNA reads TGTGCCAGCAGCTTAGTTCTTAGCGGGGAGCTGTTTTTT.

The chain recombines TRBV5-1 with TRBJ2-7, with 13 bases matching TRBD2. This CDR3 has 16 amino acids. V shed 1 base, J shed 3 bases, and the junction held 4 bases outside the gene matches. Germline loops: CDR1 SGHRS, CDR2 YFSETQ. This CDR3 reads CASSLTGLAGLYEQYF. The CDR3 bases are TGCGCCAGCAGCTTGACGGGACTAGCGGGGCTCTACGAGCAGTACTTC.

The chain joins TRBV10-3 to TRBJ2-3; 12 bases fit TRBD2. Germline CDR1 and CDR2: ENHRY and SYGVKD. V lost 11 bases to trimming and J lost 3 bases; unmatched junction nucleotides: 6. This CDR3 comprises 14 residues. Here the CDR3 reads CASQGTSGTDTQYF. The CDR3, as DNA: TGTGCCTCGCAGGGGACTAGCGGGACAGATACGCAGTATTTT.